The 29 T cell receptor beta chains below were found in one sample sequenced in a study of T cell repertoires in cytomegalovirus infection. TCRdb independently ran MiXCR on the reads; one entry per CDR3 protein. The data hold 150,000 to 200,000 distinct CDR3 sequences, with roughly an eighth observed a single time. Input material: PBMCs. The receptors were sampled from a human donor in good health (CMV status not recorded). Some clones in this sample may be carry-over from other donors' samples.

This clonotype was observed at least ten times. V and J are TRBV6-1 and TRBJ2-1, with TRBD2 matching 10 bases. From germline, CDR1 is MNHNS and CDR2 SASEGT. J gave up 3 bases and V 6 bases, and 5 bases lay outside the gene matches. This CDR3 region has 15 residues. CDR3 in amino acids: CASRVAGGLYNEQFF. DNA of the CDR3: TGTGCCAGCAGAGTAGCGGGAGGCCTCTACAATGAGCAGTTCTTC.

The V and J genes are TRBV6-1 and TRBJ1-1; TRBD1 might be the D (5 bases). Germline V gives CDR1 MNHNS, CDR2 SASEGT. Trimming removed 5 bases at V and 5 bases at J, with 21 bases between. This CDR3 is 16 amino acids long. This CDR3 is CASSRGAGIIETEAFF. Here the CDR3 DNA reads TGTGCCAGCAGTCGAGGGGCAGGGATTATCGAGACTGAAGCTTTCTTT.

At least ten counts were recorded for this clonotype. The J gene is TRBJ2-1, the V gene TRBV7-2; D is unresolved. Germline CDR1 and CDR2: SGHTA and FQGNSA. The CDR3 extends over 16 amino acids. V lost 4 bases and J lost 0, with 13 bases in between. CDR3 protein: CASSSSNVFSYNEQFF. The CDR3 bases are TGTGCCAGCAGCTCTTCGAATGTTTTCTCCTACAATGAGCAGTTCTTC.

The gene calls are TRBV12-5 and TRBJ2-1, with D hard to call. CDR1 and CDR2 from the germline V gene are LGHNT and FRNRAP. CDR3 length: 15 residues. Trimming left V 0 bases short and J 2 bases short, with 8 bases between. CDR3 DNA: TGTGCTAGTGGTTTGGTTGGCCGGCCCTACAATGAGCAGTTCTTC. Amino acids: CASGLVGRPYNEQFF. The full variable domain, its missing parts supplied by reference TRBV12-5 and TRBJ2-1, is DARVTQTPRHKVTEMGQEVTMRCQPILGHNTVFWYRQTMMQGLELLAYFRNRAPLDDSGMPKDRFSAEMPDATLATLKIQPSEPRDSAVYFCASGLVGRPYNEQFFGPGTRLTVL.

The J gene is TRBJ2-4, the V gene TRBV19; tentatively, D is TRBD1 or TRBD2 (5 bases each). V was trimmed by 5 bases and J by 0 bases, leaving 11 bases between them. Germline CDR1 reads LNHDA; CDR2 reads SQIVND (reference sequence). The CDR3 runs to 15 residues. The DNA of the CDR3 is TGTGCCAGTAGTTCGGGACCGGTAGCCAAAAACATTCAGTACTTC. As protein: CASSSGPVAKNIQYF.

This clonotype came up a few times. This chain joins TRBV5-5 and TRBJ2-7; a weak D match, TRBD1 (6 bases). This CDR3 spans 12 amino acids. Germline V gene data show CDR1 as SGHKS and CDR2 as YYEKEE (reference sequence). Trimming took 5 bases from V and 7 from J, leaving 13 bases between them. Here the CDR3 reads CASSYGQREQYF. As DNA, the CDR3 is TGTGCCAGCAGTTACGGACAGCGTGAGCAGTACTTC.

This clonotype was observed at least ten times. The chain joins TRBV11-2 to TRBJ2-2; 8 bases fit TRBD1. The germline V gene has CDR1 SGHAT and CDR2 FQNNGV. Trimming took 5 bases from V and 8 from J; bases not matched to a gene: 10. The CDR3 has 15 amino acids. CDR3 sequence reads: CASSLSGGAVGELFF. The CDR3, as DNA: TGTGCCAGCAGCCTTTCAGGGGGCGCGGTTGGGGAGCTGTTTTTT. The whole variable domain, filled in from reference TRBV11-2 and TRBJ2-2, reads EAGVAQSPRYKIIEKRQSVAFWCNPISGHATLYWYQQILGQGPKLLIQFQNNGVVDDSQLPKDRFSAERLKGVDSTLKIQPAKLEDSAVYLCASSLSGGAVGELFFGEGSRLTVL.

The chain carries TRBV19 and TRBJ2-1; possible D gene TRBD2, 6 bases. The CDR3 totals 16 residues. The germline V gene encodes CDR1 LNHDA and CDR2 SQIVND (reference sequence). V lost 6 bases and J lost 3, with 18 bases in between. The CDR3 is CASRILHSGGYNEQFF. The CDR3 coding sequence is TGTGCCAGTAGGATACTCCATAGCGGAGGCTACAATGAGCAGTTCTTC.

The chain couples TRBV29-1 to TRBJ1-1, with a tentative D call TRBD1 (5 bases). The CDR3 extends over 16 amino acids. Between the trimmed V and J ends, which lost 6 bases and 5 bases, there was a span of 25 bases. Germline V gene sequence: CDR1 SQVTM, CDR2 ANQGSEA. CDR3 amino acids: CSVLGDPTALGTEAFF. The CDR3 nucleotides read TGCAGCGTATTAGGGGACCCGACAGCCCTGGGGACTGAAGCTTTCTTT.

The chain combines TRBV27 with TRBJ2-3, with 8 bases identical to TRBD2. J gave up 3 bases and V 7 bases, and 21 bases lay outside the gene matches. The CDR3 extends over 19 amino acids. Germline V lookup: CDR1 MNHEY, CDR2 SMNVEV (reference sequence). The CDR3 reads CASTDWGILAERGTDTQYF. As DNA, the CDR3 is TGTGCCAGCACCGATTGGGGGATCTTAGCGGAGCGGGGGACAGATACGCAGTATTTT.

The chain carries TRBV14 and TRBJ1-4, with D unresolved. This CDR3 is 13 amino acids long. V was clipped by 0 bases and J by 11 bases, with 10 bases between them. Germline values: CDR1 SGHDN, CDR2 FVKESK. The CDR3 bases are TGTGCCAGCAGCCAAGAGAGACGTAATAAACTGTTTTTT. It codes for CASSQERRNKLFF.

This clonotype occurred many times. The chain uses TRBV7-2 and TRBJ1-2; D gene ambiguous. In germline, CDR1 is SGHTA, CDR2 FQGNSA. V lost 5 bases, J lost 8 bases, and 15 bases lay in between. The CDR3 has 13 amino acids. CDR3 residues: CASSTRTPLGYTF. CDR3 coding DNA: TGTGCCAGCAGCACCCGGACCCCTTTGGGCTACACCTTC.

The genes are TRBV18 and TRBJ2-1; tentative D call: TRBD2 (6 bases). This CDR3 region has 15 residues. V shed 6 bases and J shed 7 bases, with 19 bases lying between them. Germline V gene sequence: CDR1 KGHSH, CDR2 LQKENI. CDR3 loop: CASSRGTGAVNEQFF. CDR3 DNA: TGTGCCAGCTCCCGGGGCACGGGAGCGGTTAATGAGCAGTTCTTC.

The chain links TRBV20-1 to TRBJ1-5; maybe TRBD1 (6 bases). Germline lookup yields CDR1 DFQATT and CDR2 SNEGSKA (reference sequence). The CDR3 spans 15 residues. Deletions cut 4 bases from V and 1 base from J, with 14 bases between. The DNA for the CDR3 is TGCAGTGCTAATGGGGAGGGGGGGAGCAATCAGCCCCAGCATTTT. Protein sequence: CSANGEGGSNQPQHF.

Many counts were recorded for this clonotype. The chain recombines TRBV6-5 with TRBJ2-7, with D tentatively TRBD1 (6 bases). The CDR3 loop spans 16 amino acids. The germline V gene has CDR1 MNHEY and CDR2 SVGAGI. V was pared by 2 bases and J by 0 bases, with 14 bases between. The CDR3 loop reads CASSYRGTFSSYEQYF. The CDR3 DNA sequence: TGTGCCAGCAGTTACAGAGGGACATTTTCCTCCTACGAGCAGTACTTC.

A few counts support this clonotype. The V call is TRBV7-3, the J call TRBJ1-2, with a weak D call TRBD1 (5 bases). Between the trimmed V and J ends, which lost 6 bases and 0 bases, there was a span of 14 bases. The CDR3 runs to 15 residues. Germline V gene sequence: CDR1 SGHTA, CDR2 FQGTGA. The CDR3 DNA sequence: TGTGCCAGCAGGCGCCGGGACGGAGCTAACTATGGCTACACCTTC. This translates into CASRRRDGANYGYTF.

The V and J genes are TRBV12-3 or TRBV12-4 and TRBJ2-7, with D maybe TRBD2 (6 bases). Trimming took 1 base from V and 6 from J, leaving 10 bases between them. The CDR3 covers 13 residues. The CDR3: CASSLGGESEQYF. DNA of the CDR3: TGTGCCAGCAGTTTAGGGGGGGAAAGCGAGCAGTACTTC.

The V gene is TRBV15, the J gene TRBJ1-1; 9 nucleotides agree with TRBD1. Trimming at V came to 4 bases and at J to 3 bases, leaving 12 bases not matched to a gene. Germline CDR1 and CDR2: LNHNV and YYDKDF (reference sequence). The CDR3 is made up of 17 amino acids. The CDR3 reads CATSIGQGRVVDTEAFF. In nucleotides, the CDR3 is TGTGCCACCAGCATCGGACAGGGGAGGGTAGTGGACACTGAAGCTTTCTTT.

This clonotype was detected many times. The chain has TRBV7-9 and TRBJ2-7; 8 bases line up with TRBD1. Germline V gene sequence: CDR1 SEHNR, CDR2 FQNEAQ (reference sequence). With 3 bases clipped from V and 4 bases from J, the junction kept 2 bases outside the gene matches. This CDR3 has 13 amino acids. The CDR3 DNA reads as TGTGCCAGCAGCTTCAGGGGGCTGTACGAGCAGTACTTC. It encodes CASSFRGLYEQYF.

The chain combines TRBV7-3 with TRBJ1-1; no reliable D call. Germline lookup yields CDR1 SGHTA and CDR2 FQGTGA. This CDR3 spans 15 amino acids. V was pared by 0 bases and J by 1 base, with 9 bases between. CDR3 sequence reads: CASSLTGSSNTEAFF. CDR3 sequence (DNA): TGTGCCAGCAGCTTAACCGGCAGCTCGAACACTGAAGCTTTCTTT.

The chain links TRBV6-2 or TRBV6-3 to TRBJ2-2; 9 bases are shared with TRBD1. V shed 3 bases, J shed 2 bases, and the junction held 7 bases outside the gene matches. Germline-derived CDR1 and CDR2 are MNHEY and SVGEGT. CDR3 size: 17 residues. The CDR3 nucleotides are TGTGCCAGCAGTTATAGGGACAGGGTAGCTAACACCGGGGAGCTGTTTTTT. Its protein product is CASSYRDRVANTGELFF.

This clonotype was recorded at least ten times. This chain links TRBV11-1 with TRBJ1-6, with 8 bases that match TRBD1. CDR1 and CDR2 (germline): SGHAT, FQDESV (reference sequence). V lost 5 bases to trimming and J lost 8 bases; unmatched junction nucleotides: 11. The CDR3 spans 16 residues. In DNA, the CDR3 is TGTGCCAGCAGCCGTATCAGGGGGCGCTGGGATTCACCCCTCCACTTT. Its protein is CASSRIRGRWDSPLHF.

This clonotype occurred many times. CDR3 region: CASSLRGDYLGGELFF. DNA of the CDR3: TGTGCCAGCAGTTTAAGGGGGGACTACCTGGGCGGGGAGCTGTTTTTT. The rearrangement joins TRBV12-3 or TRBV12-4 to TRBJ2-2; tentative D call: TRBD2 (7 bases). The CDR3 is 16 amino acids. The V end was cut by 2 bases, the J end by 7 bases, with 17 bases between.

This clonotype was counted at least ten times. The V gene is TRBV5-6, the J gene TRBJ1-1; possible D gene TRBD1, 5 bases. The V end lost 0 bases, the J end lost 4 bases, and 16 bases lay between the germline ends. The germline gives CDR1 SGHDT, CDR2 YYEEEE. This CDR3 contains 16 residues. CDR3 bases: TGTGCCAGCAGCTTGGTAGGGGAACGGACCTTCACTGAAGCTTTCTTT. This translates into CASSLVGERTFTEAFF.

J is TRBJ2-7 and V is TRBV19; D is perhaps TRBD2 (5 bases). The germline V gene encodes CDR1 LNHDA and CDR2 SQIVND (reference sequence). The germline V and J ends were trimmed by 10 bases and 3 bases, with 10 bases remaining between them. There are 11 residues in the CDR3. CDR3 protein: CATGSRYEQYF. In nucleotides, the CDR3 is TGTGCCACGGGATCCCGCTACGAGCAGTACTTC.

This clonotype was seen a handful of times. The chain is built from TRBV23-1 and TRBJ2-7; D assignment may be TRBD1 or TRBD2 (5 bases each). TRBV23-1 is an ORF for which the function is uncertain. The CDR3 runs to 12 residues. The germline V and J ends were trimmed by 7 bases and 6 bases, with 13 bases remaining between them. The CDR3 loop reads CASKARGGEQYF. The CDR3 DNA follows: TGCGCCAGCAAGGCTCGGGGCGGCGAGCAGTACTTC.

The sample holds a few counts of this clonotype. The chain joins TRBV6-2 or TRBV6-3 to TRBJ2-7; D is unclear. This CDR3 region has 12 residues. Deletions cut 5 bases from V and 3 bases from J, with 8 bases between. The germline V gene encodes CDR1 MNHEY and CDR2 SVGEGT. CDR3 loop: CASSQSYYEQYF. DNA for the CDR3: TGTGCCAGCAGTCAGTCTTACTACGAGCAGTACTTC.

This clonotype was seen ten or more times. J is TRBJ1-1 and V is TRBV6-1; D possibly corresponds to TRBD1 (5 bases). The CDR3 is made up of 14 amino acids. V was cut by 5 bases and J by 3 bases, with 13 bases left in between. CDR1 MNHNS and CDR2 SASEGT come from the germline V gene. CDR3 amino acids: CASSSQGGYTEAFF. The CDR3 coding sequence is TGTGCCAGCAGTTCGCAGGGAGGGTACACTGAAGCTTTCTTT.

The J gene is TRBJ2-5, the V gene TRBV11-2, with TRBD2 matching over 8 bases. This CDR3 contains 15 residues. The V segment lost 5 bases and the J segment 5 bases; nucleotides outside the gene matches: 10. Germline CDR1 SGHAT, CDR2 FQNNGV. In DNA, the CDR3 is TGTGCCAGCAGCCCTAGGACTAGCTGGTCGGAGACCCAGTACTTC. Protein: CASSPRTSWSETQYF.